Shown below are 26 T cell receptor beta chains from a single sample sequenced in a study of shared clonotypes between healthy human individuals. The table came from immunoSEQ multiplex PCR; TCRdb's copy has only in-frame clones and leaves some out. There are more than 2 million clones in the sample; about 94% occur only once, and around 0.13% lies in the top ten. Sequencing was done on a sample of naive CD4+ T cells sorted from blood. Subset of the sample: CD45RA+ positively selected. Every receptor here comes from a man in his late teens or twenties in good health.

This clone was picked up one time. The chain couples TRBV19 to TRBJ2-3; D might be TRBD1 or TRBD2, each matching 5 bases. Between the trimmed V and J ends, which lost 2 bases and 2 bases, there was a span of 17 bases. The germline gives CDR1 LNHDA, CDR2 SQIVND (reference sequence). The CDR3 covers 17 residues. CDR3 bases: TGTGCCAGTAGTATAAGTCCCGGGACGGGATTCACAGATACGCAGTATTTT. This codes for CASSISPGTGFTDTQYF.

This chain connects TRBV10-3 to TRBJ2-3; D ambiguous. The V end lost 4 bases, the J end lost 2 bases, and 10 bases lay between the germline ends. This CDR3 comprises 14 residues. CDR1 and CDR2 (germline): ENHRY, SYGVKD. The CDR3 spells CAISGLVPTDTQYF. CDR3 DNA sequence: TGTGCCATCAGTGGACTGGTCCCCACAGATACGCAGTATTTT.

This clone was detected only once. The J gene is TRBJ2-1, the V gene TRBV18, with D unresolved. The CDR3 runs to 14 residues. Per germline, CDR1 KGHSH and CDR2 LQKENI. The V end was cut by 7 bases, the J end by 6 bases, with 16 bases between. Here the CDR3 reads CASYMPRFGNEQFF. The DNA of the CDR3 is TGTGCCAGCTATATGCCTAGATTCGGCAATGAGCAGTTCTTC.

The CDR3 region is CASSRTGVTDTQYF. CDR3 bases: TGTGCCAGCAGTCGGACAGGAGTCACAGATACGCAGTATTTT. This rearrangement joins TRBV6-5 to TRBJ2-3; 7 nucleotides line up with TRBD1. The CDR3 sequence is 14 residues long. Looked up from germline, CDR1 is MNHEY and CDR2 is SVGAGI. J lost 2 bases, V lost 5 bases, and 4 bases had no gene match.

CDR3 in DNA: TGTGCCAGCAGCTTAAGGGGGCAGGGGGCGTATTCACCCCTCCACTTT. Translation gives CASSLRGQGAYSPLHF. J is TRBJ1-6 and V is TRBV7-2; 8 positions agree with TRBD1. V shed 2 bases and J 8 bases; nucleotides not matched to a gene: 8. Germline V gives CDR1 SGHTA, CDR2 FQGNSA. The length of the CDR3 is 16 residues.

The genes are TRBV28 and TRBJ1-5; perhaps TRBD1 as D (6 bases). The CDR3 extends over 16 amino acids. Between the trimmed V and J ends, which lost 5 bases and 0 bases, there was a span of 14 bases. The germline CDR1 and CDR2 sequences are MDHEN and SYDVKM. The DNA for the CDR3 is TGTGCCAGCAGTACAGGGTGGGGGGTTAGCAATCAGCCCCAGCATTTT. Translation: CASSTGWGVSNQPQHF.

The chain carries TRBV21-1 and TRBJ1-2. TRBV21-1 is a pseudogene. The CDR3 consists of 16 residues. The CDR3 region is CASNPHRSKGTYGYTF. As DNA, the CDR3 is TGTGCCAGCAACCCCCACCGGAGTAAGGGAACTTATGGCTACACCTTC.

The rearrangement uses TRBV28 and TRBJ2-7; D remains ambiguous. Germline V gives CDR1 MDHEN, CDR2 SYDVKM. The CDR3 loop spans 13 amino acids. With 4 bases removed from V and 4 bases from J, the gap between germline ends came to 11 bases. The CDR3 DNA follows: TGTGCCAGCAGTTCCGGATCCCTATACGAGCAGTACTTC. It yields the protein CASSSGSLYEQYF. Using reference TRBV28 and TRBJ2-7 for the parts outside the CDR3, the full variable domain is DVKVTQSSRYLVKRTGEKVFLECVQDMDHENMFWYRQDPGLGLRLIYFSYDVKMKEKGDIPEGYSVSREKKERFSLILESASTNQTSMYLCASSSGSLYEQYFGPGTRLTVT.

CDR3 sequence: CASSGLTGATGGGGYTF. As DNA, the CDR3 is TGTGCCAGCAGCGGACTGACAGGGGCCACAGGGGGTGGCGGCTACACCTTC. The gene calls are TRBV5-6 and TRBJ1-2, with TRBD1 identical over 8 bases. V was pared by 4 bases and J by 8 bases, with 19 bases of the junction left unmatched. The CDR3 runs to 17 residues. Germline lookup yields CDR1 SGHDT and CDR2 YYEEEE. The variable domain in full, completed from reference TRBV5-6 and TRBJ1-2, reads DAGVTQSPTHLIKTRGQQVTLRCSPKSGHDTVSWYQQALGQGPQFIFQYYEEEERQRGNFPDRFSGHQFPNYSSELNVNALLLGDSALYLCASSGLTGATGGGGYTFGSGTRLTVV.

CDR3 protein: CASSVQGLRDEQFF. Here the CDR3 DNA reads TGTGCCAGCAGTGTTCAGGGTCTCAGGGATGAGCAGTTCTTC. The J gene is TRBJ2-1, the V gene TRBV2; possible D gene TRBD1, 5 bases. Trimming shortened V by 4 bases and J by 8 bases, and 15 bases separated the two germline ends. The CDR3 contains 14 residues. CDR1 SNHLY and CDR2 FYNNEI come from the germline V gene.

This clone is a singleton in its sample. The rearrangement joins TRBV30 to TRBJ1-6, with D perhaps TRBD1 (5 bases). The germline CDR1 and CDR2 sequences are GTSNPN and SVGIG (reference sequence). Trimming left V 0 bases short and J 7 bases short, with 13 bases between. This CDR3 spans 15 amino acids. Here the CDR3 DNA reads TGTGCCTGGAGTGTGGGGCTAGGGAACAATTCACCCCTCCACTTT. Amino acids: CAWSVGLGNNSPLHF.

V is TRBV5-1 and J is TRBJ2-7, with TRBD1 matching 8 bases. The CDR3 spans 15 residues. In germline, CDR1 is SGHRS, CDR2 YFSETQ. V trimming: 3 bases; J trimming: 2 bases; junction bases outside the gene matches: 7. CDR3 amino acids: CASSSQGAITYEQYF. The DNA for the CDR3 is TGCGCCAGCAGCTCTCAGGGGGCCATTACCTACGAGCAGTACTTC.

The V and J genes are TRBV10-3 and TRBJ2-6; TRBD1 agrees at 12 bases. The CDR3 extends over 17 amino acids. Looked up from germline, CDR1 is ENHRY and CDR2 is SYGVKD. V lost 8 bases, J lost 2 bases, and 7 bases stayed unmatched. Here the CDR3 reads CAIAGGTGGAGANVLTF. CDR3 in DNA: TGTGCCATCGCTGGGGGGACAGGGGGCGCTGGGGCCAACGTCCTGACTTTC.

CDR3 nucleotides: TGTGCCAGCAGTCGTGGACTTGGGCTAAACTACGAGCAGTACTTC. It translates to CASSRGLGLNYEQYF. This sequence joins TRBV6-1 and TRBJ2-7, with TRBD2 as a possible D gene (5 bases). V shed 5 bases and J shed 3 bases, with 17 bases lying between them. CDR1 is MNHNS, CDR2 SASEGT, per germline. CDR3 length: 15 amino acids.

This clone appeared a single time. The rearrangement links TRBV29-1 to TRBJ1-2; D remains unclear. V was pared by 4 bases and J by 5 bases, with 11 bases between. CDR1 is SQVTM, CDR2 ANQGSEA, per germline. This CDR3 region has 12 residues. In DNA, the CDR3 is TGCAGCGTTGCGGAGTCTCGTTATGGCTACACCTTC. Its translation is CSVAESRYGYTF.

Note on this clone: The same CDR3 is also encoded by other DNA sequences in this sample. The chain combines TRBV2 with TRBJ1-4; 9 nucleotides align to TRBD1. V was pared by 4 bases and J by 6 bases, with 3 bases of the junction left unmatched. CDR3 size: 14 residues. Germline V CDR1 and CDR2: SNHLY, FYNNEI. CDR3 region: CASSAGTGYEKLFF. CDR3 nucleotide sequence: TGTGCCAGCAGTGCGGGGACAGGGTATGAAAAACTGTTTTTT. Based on the CDR3 plus reference TRBV2 and TRBJ1-4, the full variable domain is EPEVTQTPSHQVTQMGQEVILRCVPISNHLYFYWYRQILGQKVEFLVSFYNNEISEKSEIFDDQFSVERPDGSNFTLKIRSTKLEDSAMYFCASSAGTGYEKLFFGSGTQLSVL.

The chain links TRBV7-2 to TRBJ2-7; perhaps TRBD2 as D (6 bases). This CDR3 region has 12 residues. The germline gives CDR1 SGHTA, CDR2 FQGNSA. V was trimmed by 4 bases and J by 6 bases, leaving 10 bases between them. CDR3 nucleotide sequence: TGTGCCAGCAGCTCGACTAGTATCGAGCAGTACTTC. Translating gives CASSSTSIEQYF. The full variable domain, with the rest looked up from reference TRBV7-2 and TRBJ2-7, is GAGVSQSPSNKVTEKGKDVELRCDPISGHTALYWYRQSLGQGLEFLIYFQGNSAPDKSGLPSDRFSAERTGGSVSTLTIQRTQQEDSAVYLCASSSTSIEQYFGPGTRLTVT.

As to this clone: The sample has other DNA sequences that encode this CDR3 too. V gene TRBV7-2 combines with J gene TRBJ2-4; D is unresolved. The CDR3 extends over 13 amino acids. The V and J ends lost 2 bases and 1 base respectively, with 3 bases between them. CDR1 and CDR2 (germline): SGHTA, FQGNSA. The CDR3 DNA is TGTGCCAGCAGCTTAACGGCCAAAAACATTCAGTACTTC. This translates into CASSLTAKNIQYF.

The chain employs TRBV11-3 and TRBJ2-2, with D unresolved. Trimming pared 5 bases from V and 5 bases from J, leaving 9 bases between. The germline CDR1 and CDR2 sequences are SGHNT and YENEEA. The CDR3 runs 13 residues. CDR3 amino acids: CASSESFTGELFF. The CDR3 region has the DNA TGTGCCAGCAGCGAATCGTTTACCGGGGAGCTGTTTTTT.

The chain carries TRBV7-6 and TRBJ2-3, with a tentative D call TRBD2 (6 bases). The CDR3 contains 18 residues. V dropped 1 base and J dropped 0 bases, with 17 bases sitting between them. The germline CDR1 and CDR2 sequences are SGHVS and FNYEAQ. CDR3 bases: TGTGCCAGCAGCTTAGTCCCAGGTGCGGGGAGAAGCACAGATACGCAGTATTTT. It is translated as CASSLVPGAGRSTDTQYF.

The chain combines TRBV2 with TRBJ1-1; D is unresolved. The CDR3 sequence is 14 residues long. Germline CDR1 reads SNHLY; CDR2 reads FYNNEI. Trimming pared 6 bases from V and 0 bases from J, leaving 11 bases between. The CDR3 DNA follows: TGTGCCAGCAGCGTAGCATACATGAACACTGAAGCTTTCTTT. Translated, it gives CASSVAYMNTEAFF. Complete variable domain (other parts from reference TRBV2 and TRBJ1-1): EPEVTQTPSHQVTQMGQEVILRCVPISNHLYFYWYRQILGQKVEFLVSFYNNEISEKSEIFDDQFSVERPDGSNFTLKIRSTKLEDSAMYFCASSVAYMNTEAFFGQGTRLTVV.

This chain connects TRBV19 to TRBJ2-2; 9 bases align to TRBD2. Germline assignment: CDR1 LNHDA and CDR2 SQIVND (reference sequence). This CDR3 contains 14 residues. V shed 6 bases, J shed 6 bases, and the junction held 5 bases outside the gene matches. The CDR3 DNA sequence: TGTGCCAGTAGCGTAGCGGGAGTCGCCGGGGAGCTGTTTTTT. Protein product: CASSVAGVAGELFF.

This rearrangement joins TRBV5-1 to TRBJ2-1; the match to TRBD2 covers 11 bases. Germline CDR1 and CDR2: SGHRS and YFSETQ. Germline trimming cut 4 bases from V and 5 bases from J; bases unmatched to any gene: 5. This CDR3 is built from 15 residues. The CDR3 protein is CASSARLAGNNEQFF. Here the CDR3 DNA reads TGCGCCAGCAGCGCAAGACTAGCGGGGAACAATGAGCAGTTCTTC.

The chain couples TRBV5-1 to TRBJ1-5; 9 nucleotides align to TRBD1. Germline V gives CDR1 SGHRS, CDR2 YFSETQ. The CDR3 is 17 amino acids. V lost 4 bases and J lost 5; bases outside the gene matches: 13. CDR3 nucleotide sequence: TGCGCCAGCAGCCCAAGGAAAGACAGGGGGACGGATCAGCCCCAGCATTTT. Protein: CASSPRKDRGTDQPQHF.

This chain uses TRBV11-3 with TRBJ2-2; D is perhaps TRBD1 or TRBD2 (5 bases each). From germline, CDR1 is SGHNT and CDR2 YENEEA. The CDR3 consists of 15 residues. The V end was cut by 1 base, the J end by 6 bases, with 12 bases between. This CDR3 is CASSLGGVGAGELFF. The CDR3 DNA follows: TGTGCCAGCAGCTTAGGAGGTGTGGGGGCCGGGGAGCTGTTTTTT.

A single count supports this clone. This chain links TRBV7-9 with TRBJ1-4; 8 positions match TRBD1. V lost 10 bases to trimming and J lost 3 bases; unmatched junction nucleotides: 4. The CDR3 covers 13 residues. Germline V gene data show CDR1 as SEHNR and CDR2 as FQNEAQ (reference sequence). The CDR3 bases are TGTGCCACACAGGGGGGTTCTAATGAAAAACTGTTTTTT. Residues: CATQGGSNEKLFF.